This TCR beta chain was captured in a study of neurological immune-mediated disorders. General study findings and limits: In HTLV-1-associated myelopathy, TCR clonal expansion was greatest, and in multiple sclerosis it was least, below healthy controls. CDR3 amino acid sequences found in expanded clones were never shared across subjects, suggesting private repertoires in all groups.

This CDR3 region has 14 residues. V was pared by 0 bases and J by 4 bases, with 1 base of the junction left unmatched. Germline V gene sequence: CDR1 SGHRS, CDR2 YFSETQ. Many counts were recorded for this clonotype. Its antigen is not identified. The cDNA came from 5'RACE, which used 10-nucleotide random UMIs. TCRdb re-analysed the 5' RACE reads in MiXCR, keeping a single row per CDR3 protein. Of some 27,000 distinct CDR3 sequences in the sample, 6.6% were seen once. Unsorted libraries were generated from 2 million PBMCs held at -80 degrees C. The sequence was collected from a woman aged 45 to 65 in good health. The chain carries TRBV5-1 and TRBJ1-2; 9 nucleotides match TRBD1. The sequencing sample was made of PBMCs. The DNA of the CDR3 is TGCGCCAGCAGCTTGGAGGGACAGGGCTATGGCTACACCTTC. Encoded protein: CASSLEGQGYGYTF. The whole variable domain, filled in from reference TRBV5-1 and TRBJ1-2, reads KAGVTQTPRYLIKTRGQQVTLSCSPISGHRSVSWYQQTPGQGLQFLFEYFSETQRNKGNFPGRFSGRQFSNSRSEMNVSTLELGDSALYLCASSLEGQGYGYTFGSGTRLTVV.